The T cell receptor beta chain under discussion was sequenced for a study of molecular identifiers for immune sequencing clone quantification. TCRdb independently ran MiXCR on the PCR reads; one entry per CDR3 protein. The sample shows fewer than 350,000 distinct CDR3 sequences, roughly 23% of them seen only once. This clonotype was recorded a few times. Material: naive CD8+ T cells from blood, with Jurkat cell RNA spiked in. Subset defined: FACS-sorted CD8+CD4-CCR7+CD45RA+ naive T cells. The TCR originated in a human donor in good health. Some libraries in this study had Jurkat cell RNA spiked in.

The DNA of the CDR3 is TGTGCCAGCGGCACCCCACCGACTAGCGGGACGTCAGATACGCAGTATTTT. Protein: CASGTPPTSGTSDTQYF. The V call is TRBV6-5, the J call TRBJ2-3, with TRBD2 matching 11 bases. Trimming cost V 8 bases and J 4 bases; bases outside gene matches: 14. The germline gives CDR1 MNHEY, CDR2 SVGAGI. This CDR3 comprises 17 residues.